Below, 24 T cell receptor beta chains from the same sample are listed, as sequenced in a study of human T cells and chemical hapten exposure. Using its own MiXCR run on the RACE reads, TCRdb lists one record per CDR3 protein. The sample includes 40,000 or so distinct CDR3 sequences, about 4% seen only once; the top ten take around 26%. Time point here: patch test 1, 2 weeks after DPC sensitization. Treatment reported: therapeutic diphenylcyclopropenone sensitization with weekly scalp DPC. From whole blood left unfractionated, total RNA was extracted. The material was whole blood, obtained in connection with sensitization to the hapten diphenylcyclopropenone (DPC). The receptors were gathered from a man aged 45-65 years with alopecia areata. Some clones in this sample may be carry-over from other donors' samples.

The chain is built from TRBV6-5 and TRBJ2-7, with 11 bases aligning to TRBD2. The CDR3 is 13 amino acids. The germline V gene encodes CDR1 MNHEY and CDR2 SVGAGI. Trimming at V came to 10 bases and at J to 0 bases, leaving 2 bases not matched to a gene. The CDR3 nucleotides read TGTGCCACCGGGACTAGCGGCTCCTACGAGCAGTACTTC. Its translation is CATGTSGSYEQYF.

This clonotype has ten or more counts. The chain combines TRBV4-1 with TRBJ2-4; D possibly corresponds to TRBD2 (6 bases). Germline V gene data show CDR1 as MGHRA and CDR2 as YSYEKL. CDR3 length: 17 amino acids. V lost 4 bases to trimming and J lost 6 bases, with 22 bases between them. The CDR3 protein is CASSRIATTGELNIQYF. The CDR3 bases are TGCGCCAGCAGCCGGATAGCCACGACGGGGGAATTAAACATTCAGTACTTC.

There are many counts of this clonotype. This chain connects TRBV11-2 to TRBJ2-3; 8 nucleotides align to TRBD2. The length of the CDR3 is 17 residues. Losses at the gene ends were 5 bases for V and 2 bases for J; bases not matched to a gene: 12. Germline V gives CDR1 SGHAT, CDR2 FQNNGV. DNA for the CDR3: TGTGCCAGCAGCGGGAAGACTAGCGCTTTGCTCACAGATACGCAGTATTTT. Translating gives CASSGKTSALLTDTQYF.

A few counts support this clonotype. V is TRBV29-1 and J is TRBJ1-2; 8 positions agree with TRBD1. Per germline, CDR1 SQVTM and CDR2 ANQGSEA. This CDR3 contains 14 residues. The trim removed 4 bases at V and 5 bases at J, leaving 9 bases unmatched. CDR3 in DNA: TGCAGCGTTGGTCCCGGACAGGGAGGTTATGGCTACACCTTC. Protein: CSVGPGQGGYGYTF.

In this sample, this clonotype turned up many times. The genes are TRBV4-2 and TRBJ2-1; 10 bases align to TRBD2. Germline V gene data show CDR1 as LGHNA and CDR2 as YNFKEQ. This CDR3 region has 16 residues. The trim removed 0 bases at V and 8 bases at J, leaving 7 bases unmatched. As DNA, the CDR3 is TGTGCCAGCAGCCAAGAACCCAGCGGGAGGGCCGATGAGCAGTTCTTC. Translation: CASSQEPSGRADEQFF.

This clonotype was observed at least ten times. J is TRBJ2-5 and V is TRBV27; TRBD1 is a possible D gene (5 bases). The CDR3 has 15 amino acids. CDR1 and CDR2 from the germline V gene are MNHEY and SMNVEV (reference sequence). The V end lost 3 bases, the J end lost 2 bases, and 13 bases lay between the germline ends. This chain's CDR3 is CASSFAGSRQETQYF. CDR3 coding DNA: TGTGCCAGCAGTTTCGCAGGGTCTAGGCAAGAGACCCAGTACTTC.

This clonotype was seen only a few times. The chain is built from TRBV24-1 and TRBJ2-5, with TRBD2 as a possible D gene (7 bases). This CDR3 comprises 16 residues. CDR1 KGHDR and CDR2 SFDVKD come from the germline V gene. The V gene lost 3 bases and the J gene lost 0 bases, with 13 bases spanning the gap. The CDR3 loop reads CATSDPGGNNQETQYF. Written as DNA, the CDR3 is TGTGCCACCAGTGATCCGGGGGGCAATAACCAAGAGACCCAGTACTTC.

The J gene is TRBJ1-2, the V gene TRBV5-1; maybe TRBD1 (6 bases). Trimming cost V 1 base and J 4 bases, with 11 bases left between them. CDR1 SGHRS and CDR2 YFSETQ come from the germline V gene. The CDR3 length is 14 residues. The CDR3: CASSLKGDVYGYTF. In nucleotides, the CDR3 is TGCGCCAGCAGCTTGAAGGGGGATGTCTATGGCTACACCTTC.

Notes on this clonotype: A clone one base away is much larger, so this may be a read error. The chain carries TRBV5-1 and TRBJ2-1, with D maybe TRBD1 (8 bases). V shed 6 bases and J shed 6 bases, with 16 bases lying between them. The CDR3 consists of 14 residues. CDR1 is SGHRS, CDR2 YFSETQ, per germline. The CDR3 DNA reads TGCGCCAGCATCCTGGACAGGGAGGGCAATGAGCAGTTCTTC. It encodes CASILDREGNEQFF.

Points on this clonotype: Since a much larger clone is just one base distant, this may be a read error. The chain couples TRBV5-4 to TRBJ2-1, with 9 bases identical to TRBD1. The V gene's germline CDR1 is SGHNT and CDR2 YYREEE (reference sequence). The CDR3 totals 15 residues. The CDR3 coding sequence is TGTGCCAGCAGCTTGCAAGTTCCGGGACAGGGTGGATCCTACTTC. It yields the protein CASSLQVPGQGGSYF.

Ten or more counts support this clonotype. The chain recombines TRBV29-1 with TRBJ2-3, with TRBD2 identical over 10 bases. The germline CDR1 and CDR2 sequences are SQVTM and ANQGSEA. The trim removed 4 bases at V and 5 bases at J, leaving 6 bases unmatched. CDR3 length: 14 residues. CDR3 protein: CSVVLAGDGDTQYF. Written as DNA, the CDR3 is TGCAGCGTTGTGCTAGCGGGAGATGGAGATACGCAGTATTTT.

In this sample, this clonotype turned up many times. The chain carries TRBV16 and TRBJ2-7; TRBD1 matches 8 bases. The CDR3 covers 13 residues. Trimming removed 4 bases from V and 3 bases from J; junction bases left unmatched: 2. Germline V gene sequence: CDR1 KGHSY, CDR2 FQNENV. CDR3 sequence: CASSPDRVYEQYF. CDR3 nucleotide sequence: TGTGCCAGCAGCCCGGACAGGGTCTACGAGCAGTACTTC.

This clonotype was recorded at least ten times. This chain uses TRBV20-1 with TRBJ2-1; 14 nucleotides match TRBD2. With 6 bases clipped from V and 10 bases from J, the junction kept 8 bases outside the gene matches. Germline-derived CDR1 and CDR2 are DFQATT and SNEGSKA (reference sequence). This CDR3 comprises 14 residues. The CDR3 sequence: CSASGTSGSSEQFF. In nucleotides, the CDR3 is TGCAGTGCCTCCGGGACTAGCGGGAGTAGCGAGCAGTTCTTC.

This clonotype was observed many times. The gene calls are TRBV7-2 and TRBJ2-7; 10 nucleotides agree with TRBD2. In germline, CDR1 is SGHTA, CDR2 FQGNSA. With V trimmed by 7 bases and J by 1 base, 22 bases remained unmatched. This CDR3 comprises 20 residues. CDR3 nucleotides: TGTGCCAGCATCCTCCACCCTTCGATTACCTATAGCGGGAGGTCCTACGAGCAGTACTTC. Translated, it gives CASILHPSITYSGRSYEQYF.

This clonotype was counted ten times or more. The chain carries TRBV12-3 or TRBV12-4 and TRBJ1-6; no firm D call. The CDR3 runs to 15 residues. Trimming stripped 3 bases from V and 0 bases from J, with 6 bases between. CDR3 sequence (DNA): TGTGCCAGCAGTTTGAGTAGCTCCTATAATTCACCCCTCCACTTT. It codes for CASSLSSSYNSPLHF.

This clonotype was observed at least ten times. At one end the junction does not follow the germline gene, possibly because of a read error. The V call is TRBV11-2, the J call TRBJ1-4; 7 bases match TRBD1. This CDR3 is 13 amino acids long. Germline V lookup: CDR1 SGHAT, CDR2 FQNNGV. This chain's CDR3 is CASSSLGRQGLNF. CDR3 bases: TGTGCCAGCAGCTCGCTAGGAAGACAGGGATTGAATTTT.

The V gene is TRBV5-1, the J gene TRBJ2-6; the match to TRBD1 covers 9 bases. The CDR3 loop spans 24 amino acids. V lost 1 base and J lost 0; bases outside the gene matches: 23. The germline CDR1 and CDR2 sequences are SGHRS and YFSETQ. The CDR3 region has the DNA TGCGCCAGCAGCTTGTGGGGGACAGGGTCGGGGTCAGTGAGCGCCCACTCTGGGGCCAACGTCCTGACTTTC. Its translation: CASSLWGTGSGSVSAHSGANVLTF. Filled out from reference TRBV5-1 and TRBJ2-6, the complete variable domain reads KAGVTQTPRYLIKTRGQQVTLSCSPISGHRSVSWYQQTPGQGLQFLFEYFSETQRNKGNFPGRFSGRQFSNSRSEMNVSTLELGDSALYLCASSLWGTGSGSVSAHSGANVLTFGAGSRLTVL.

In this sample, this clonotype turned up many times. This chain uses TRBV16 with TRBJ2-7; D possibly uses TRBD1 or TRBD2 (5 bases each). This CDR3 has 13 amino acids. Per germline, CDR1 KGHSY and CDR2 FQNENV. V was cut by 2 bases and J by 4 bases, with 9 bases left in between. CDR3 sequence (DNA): TGTGCCAGCAGCCAAGACAGACTATACGAGCAGTACTTC. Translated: CASSQDRLYEQYF.

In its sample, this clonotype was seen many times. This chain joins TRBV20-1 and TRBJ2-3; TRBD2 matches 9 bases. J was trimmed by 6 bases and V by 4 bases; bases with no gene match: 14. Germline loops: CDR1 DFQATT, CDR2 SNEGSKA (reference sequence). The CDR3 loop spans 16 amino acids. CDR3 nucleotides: TGCAGTGCTACGGCCCAGAGTAGCGGGAGTTTGGATACGCAGTATTTT. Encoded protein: CSATAQSSGSLDTQYF.

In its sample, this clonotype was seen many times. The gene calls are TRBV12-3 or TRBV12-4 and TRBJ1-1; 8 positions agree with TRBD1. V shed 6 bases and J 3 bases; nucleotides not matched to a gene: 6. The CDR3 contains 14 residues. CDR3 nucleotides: TGTGCCAGCAGCAACGGACAGGGTCACACTGAAGCTTTCTTT. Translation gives CASSNGQGHTEAFF.

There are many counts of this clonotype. The DNA of the CDR3 is TGCAGCGTTTCGACAGGGCCGCGCGAGCAGTACTTC. This gives the protein CSVSTGPREQYF. The V and J genes are TRBV29-1 and TRBJ2-7; TRBD1 matches 7 bases. The CDR3 is made up of 12 amino acids. V shed 5 bases, J shed 6 bases, and the junction held 7 bases outside the gene matches. The germline V gene encodes CDR1 SQVTM and CDR2 ANQGSEA.

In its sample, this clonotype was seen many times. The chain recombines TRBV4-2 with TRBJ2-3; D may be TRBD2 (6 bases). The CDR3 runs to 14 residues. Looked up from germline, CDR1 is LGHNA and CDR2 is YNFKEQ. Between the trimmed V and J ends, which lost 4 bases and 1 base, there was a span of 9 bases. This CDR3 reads CASSPGTGTDTQYF. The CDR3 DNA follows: TGTGCCAGCAGCCCAGGGACTGGCACAGATACGCAGTATTTT.

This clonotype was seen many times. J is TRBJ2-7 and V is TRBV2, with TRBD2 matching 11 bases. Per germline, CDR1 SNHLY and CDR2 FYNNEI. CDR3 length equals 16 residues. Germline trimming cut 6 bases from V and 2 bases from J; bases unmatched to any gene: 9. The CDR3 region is CASRAPGLAATYEQYF. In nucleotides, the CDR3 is TGTGCCAGCAGGGCGCCGGGACTAGCGGCTACCTACGAGCAGTACTTC.

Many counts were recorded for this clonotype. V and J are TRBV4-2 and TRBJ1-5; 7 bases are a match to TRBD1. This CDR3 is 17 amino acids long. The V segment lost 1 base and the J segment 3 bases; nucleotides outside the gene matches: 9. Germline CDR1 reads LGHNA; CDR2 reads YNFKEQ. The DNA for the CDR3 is TGTGCCAGCAGCCAAGGTGGCCAGGGGGAAATCAATCAGCCCCAGCATTTT. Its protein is CASSQGGQGEINQPQHF.